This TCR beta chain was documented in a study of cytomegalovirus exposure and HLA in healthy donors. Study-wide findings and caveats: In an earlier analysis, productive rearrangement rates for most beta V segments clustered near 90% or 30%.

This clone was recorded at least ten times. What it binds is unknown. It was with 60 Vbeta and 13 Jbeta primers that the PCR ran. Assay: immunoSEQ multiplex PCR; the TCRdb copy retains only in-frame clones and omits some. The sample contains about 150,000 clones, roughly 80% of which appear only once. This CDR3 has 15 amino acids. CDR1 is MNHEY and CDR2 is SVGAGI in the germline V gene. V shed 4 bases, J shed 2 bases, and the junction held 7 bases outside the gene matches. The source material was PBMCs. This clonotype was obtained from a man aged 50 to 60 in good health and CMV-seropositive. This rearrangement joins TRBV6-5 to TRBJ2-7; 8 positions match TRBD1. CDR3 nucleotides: TGTGCCAGCAGTTCCCCCGGGACAGGACCCTACGAGCAGTACTTC. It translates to CASSSPGTGPYEQYF.